This TCR beta chain derives from a study of long-term antiretroviral therapy in people with HIV. The CDR3 loop spans 15 amino acids. The ends were cut back, 4 bases at V and 4 bases at J, with 16 bases in the middle. CDR1 and CDR2 (germline): SQVTM, ANQGSEA. Sequencing used immunoSEQ v3.0 at survey level. This table comes from immunoSEQ multiplex PCR, and its TCRdb copy is limited to in-frame clones, with some not included. The data show around 20,000 clones, with about four fifths seen just once and 5% to 7% held by the top ten. This sample comprised unsorted PBMCs, obtained at the start of antiretroviral therapy, before treatment. The sequence was obtained from a man aged 18 to 29 with HIV. The rearrangement uses TRBV29-1 and TRBJ2-2; D is unclear. This chain's CDR3 is CSVGIRSYGTGELFF. In nucleotides, the CDR3 is TGCAGCGTTGGAATTAGGTCTTATGGCACCGGGGAGCTGTTTTTT.